A selection of T cell receptor beta chains follows, all from one sample in a study of OX40 agonist ivuxolimab in advanced cancers. Sequencing was performed with immunoSEQ multiplex PCR; in TCRdb, only in-frame clones are kept and a portion is missing. This sample has some 54,000 clones, with 86% found just once. The input for sequencing was CD4+ or CD8+ T cells sorted from blood, taken in a trial of the OX40 agonist ivuxolimab. Receptors originate from an adult with an advanced solid tumor such as melanoma, head and neck, liver or kidney cancer. CDR3s include the opening cysteine and the closing phenylalanine or tryptophan. A D gene is named only where the DNA matches it firmly. The size of a clone is reported for some rows only, either as once, few or many, or as a class for expanded clones.

j_call v_call d_call clone_size cdr3_nt cdr3_aa
TRBJ2-5 TRBV5-1 TRBD2 . TGCGCCAGCAGCTTGGTGGGGGGGTACGTGGAGACCCAGTACTTC CASSLVGGYVETQYF
TRBJ1-2 TRBV5-5 . . TGTGCCAGCAGCTCCGGACACCGAGCTAACTATGGCTACACCTTC CASSSGHRANYGYTF
TRBJ2-7 TRBV2 TRBD1 . TGTGCCAGCACCATACGGTGGGGACAGGGTGGCTACGAGCAGTACTTC CASTIRWGQGGYEQYF
TRBJ2-3 TRBV19 TRBD1 . TGTGCCAGTAGTCTACAGGGGGCCACAGATACGCAGTATTTT CASSLQGATDTQYF
TRBJ1-5 TRBV6-5 . . TGTGCCAGCAGTCAACACCAGTCCGGGCAGCCCCAGCATTTT CASSQHQSGQPQHF
TRBJ2-5 TRBV5-1 TRBD1 . TGCGCCAGCAGAGTCCCAGGGGGCGCGGGAGAGACCCAGTACTTC CASRVPGGAGETQYF
TRBJ1-2 TRBV29-1 . . TGCAGCGATGGAGGGCTTAAAGGACAGTTGAATGGCTACACCTTC CSDGGLKGQLNGYTF
TRBJ1-4 TRBV19 TRBD1 . TGTGCCAGTAGTACGACCGGACAGGGGGCGCCTAATGAAAAACTGTTTTTT CASSTTGQGAPNEKLFF
TRBJ2-7 TRBV10-1 TRBD1 few TGCGCCAGCAGCTCCGGGACAGGGCCCCACGAGCAGTACTTC CASSSGTGPHEQYF
TRBJ2-7 TRBV2 . . TGTGCCAGCATGCAGACCTACGAGCAGTACTTC CASMQTYEQYF
TRBJ1-3 TRBV7-9 . . TGTGCCAGCAGCTCCGCCACTGCTTACTCTGGAAACACCATATATTTT CASSSATAYSGNTIYF